Presented here are 13 T cell receptor beta chains from one specimen sequenced in a study of T cells in Graves' hyperthyroidism and ophthalmopathy. Regions amplified from RNA transcripts were the TCR beta CDR3 regions. HTBI primers were used for first-round RT-PCR of the TCR CDR3. TCRdb reprocessed the multiplex PCR reads via MiXCR and lists one record per CDR3 protein. The table records roughly 840,000 distinct CDR3 sequences, over 35% of them present only once. Sample: blood. Receptor source: a young man with Graves' hyperthyroidism.

This clonotype was seen only a few times. This chain connects TRBV20-1 to TRBJ2-7; 7 nucleotides agree with TRBD2. Germline V CDR1 and CDR2: DFQATT, SNEGSKA (reference sequence). Losses at the gene ends were 0 bases for V and 4 bases for J; bases not matched to a gene: 6. The CDR3 extends over 14 amino acids. In nucleotides, the CDR3 is TGCAGTGCTAGAGAGCGGGGGAACCAATACGAGCAGTACTTC. Residues: CSARERGNQYEQYF.

This clonotype came up many times. V gene TRBV6-5 combines with J gene TRBJ2-5; D is possibly TRBD2 (6 bases). Per germline, CDR1 MNHEY and CDR2 SVGAGI. The CDR3 is 15 amino acids. V lost 0 bases, J lost 2 bases, and 10 bases lay in between. This CDR3 reads CASSYSGGAQETQYF. As DNA, the CDR3 is TGTGCCAGCAGTTACTCTGGCGGGGCTCAAGAGACCCAGTACTTC.

The chain carries TRBV6-5 and TRBJ2-5; 8 nucleotides line up with TRBD2. There are 17 residues in the CDR3. The germline gives CDR1 MNHEY, CDR2 SVGAGI. Trimming removed 0 bases from V and 4 bases from J; junction bases left unmatched: 10. The CDR3 nucleotides read TGTGCCAGCAGTTACTCGTATCCGGGAGGGTTTGGAGAGACCCAGTACTTC. Its translation: CASSYSYPGGFGETQYF.

Only a few counts were recorded for this clonotype. The chain couples TRBV9 to TRBJ1-1; no definite D call. The CDR3 is 14 residues long. The germline V gene encodes CDR1 SGDLS and CDR2 YYNGEE. Between the trimmed V and J ends, which lost 4 bases and 1 base, there was a span of 11 bases. The CDR3 sequence: CASSQELPNTEAFF. The CDR3 nucleotides are TGTGCCAGCAGCCAAGAGCTCCCGAACACTGAAGCTTTCTTT.

In its sample, this clonotype was seen a few times. The chain has TRBV5-6 and TRBJ1-1; D gene uncertain. There are 15 residues in the CDR3. With 0 bases removed from V and 1 base from J, the gap between germline ends came to 10 bases. Germline lookup yields CDR1 SGHDT and CDR2 YYEEEE. The CDR3 is CASSLGPVGNTEAFF. The DNA of the CDR3 is TGTGCCAGCAGCTTGGGTCCAGTCGGGAACACTGAAGCTTTCTTT.

This clonotype appeared a few times. The J gene is TRBJ2-7, the V gene TRBV2, with D maybe TRBD2 (5 bases). Germline V gene data show CDR1 as SNHLY and CDR2 as FYNNEI. The CDR3 covers 15 residues. Trimming left V 6 bases short and J 0 bases short, with 15 bases between. The CDR3 spells CASSVSWESSYEQYF. The DNA of the CDR3 is TGTGCCAGCAGCGTATCGTGGGAGAGCTCCTACGAGCAGTACTTC. Using reference TRBV2 and TRBJ2-7 for the parts outside the CDR3, the full variable domain is EPEVTQTPSHQVTQMGQEVILRCVPISNHLYFYWYRQILGQKVEFLVSFYNNEISEKSEIFDDQFSVERPDGSNFTLKIRSTKLEDSAMYFCASSVSWESSYEQYFGPGTRLTVT.

The rearrangement links TRBV6-5 to TRBJ2-7, with unresolved D. Germline V gene lookup returns CDR1 MNHEY and CDR2 SVGAGI. V lost 2 bases, J lost 2 bases, and 13 bases lay in between. This CDR3 comprises 15 residues. The CDR3 DNA is TGTGCCAGCAGTTACCTAGGTCAGATAACCTACGAGCAGTACTTC. It translates to CASSYLGQITYEQYF.

This sequence joins TRBV19 and TRBJ2-6; D is ambiguous. Germline CDR1 and CDR2: LNHDA and SQIVND (reference sequence). CDR3 length: 17 residues. Trimming cost V 9 bases and J 3 bases, with 21 bases left between them. The CDR3 here is CASTDASASFGANVLTF. CDR3 bases: TGTGCCAGCACGGACGCAAGCGCCTCATTTGGGGCCAACGTCCTGACTTTC.

V and J are TRBV10-3 and TRBJ1-1; 9 positions agree with TRBD1. The CDR3 totals 15 residues. CDR1 ENHRY and CDR2 SYGVKD come from the germline V gene. The trim removed 5 bases at V and 1 base at J, leaving 5 bases unmatched. The DNA of the CDR3 is TGTGCCATCAGTCGAACAGGGGGCACGAACACTGAAGCTTTCTTT. Protein: CAISRTGGTNTEAFF.

The chain recombines TRBV6-5 with TRBJ2-7, with 7 bases fitting TRBD2. After removal of 0 bases from V and 6 bases from J, the junction contained 8 bases not matched to a gene. The CDR3 extends over 15 amino acids. Germline V gives CDR1 MNHEY, CDR2 SVGAGI. The CDR3 coding sequence is TGTGCCAGCAGTTACTCGATACGGGGGGATGTCGAGCAGTACTTC. Translated: CASSYSIRGDVEQYF.

V usage is TRBV7-2 and J usage is TRBJ2-7, with D possibly TRBD2 on 6 matching bases. The J call is in doubt because the DNA end fits TRBJ2-1 better. CDR1 is SGHTA, CDR2 FQGNSA, per germline. There are 15 residues in the CDR3. CDR3 sequence: CASSISGGSYNEQFF. DNA of the CDR3: TGTGCCAGCAGCATTAGCGGAGGGTCCTACAATGAGCAGTTCTTC.

This clonotype was picked up a small number of times. The chain has TRBV5-1 and TRBJ2-2; D gene unclear. The germline gives CDR1 SGHRS, CDR2 YFSETQ. V lost 2 bases to trimming and J lost 2 bases, with 13 bases between them. This CDR3 comprises 16 residues. The CDR3 DNA follows: TGCGCCAGCAGCTTCACAACCACCTCAAACACCGGGGAGCTGTTTTTT. The encoded protein is CASSFTTTSNTGELFF.

The V call is TRBV20-1, the J call TRBJ1-5; D might be TRBD1 (5 bases). The CDR3 spans 14 residues. V dropped 6 bases and J dropped 5 bases, with 17 bases sitting between them. The germline CDR1 and CDR2 sequences are DFQATT and SNEGSKA (reference sequence). CDR3 in amino acids: CSATVGGNDQPQHF. The DNA of the CDR3 is TGCAGTGCAACTGTGGGGGGGAATGATCAGCCCCAGCATTTT.